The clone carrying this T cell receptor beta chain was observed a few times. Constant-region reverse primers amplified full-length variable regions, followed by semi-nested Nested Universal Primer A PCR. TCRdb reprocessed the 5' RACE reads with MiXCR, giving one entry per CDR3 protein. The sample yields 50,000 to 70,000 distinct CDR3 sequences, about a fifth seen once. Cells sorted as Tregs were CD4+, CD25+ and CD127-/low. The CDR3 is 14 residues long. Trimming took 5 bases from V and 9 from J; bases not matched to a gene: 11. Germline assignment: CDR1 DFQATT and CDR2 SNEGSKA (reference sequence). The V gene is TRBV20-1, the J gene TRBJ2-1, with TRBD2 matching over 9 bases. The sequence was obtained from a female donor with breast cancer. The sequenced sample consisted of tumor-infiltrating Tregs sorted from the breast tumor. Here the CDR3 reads CSASISGRGGEQFF. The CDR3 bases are TGCAGTGCTTCCATTAGCGGGAGAGGTGGTGAGCAGTTCTTC.